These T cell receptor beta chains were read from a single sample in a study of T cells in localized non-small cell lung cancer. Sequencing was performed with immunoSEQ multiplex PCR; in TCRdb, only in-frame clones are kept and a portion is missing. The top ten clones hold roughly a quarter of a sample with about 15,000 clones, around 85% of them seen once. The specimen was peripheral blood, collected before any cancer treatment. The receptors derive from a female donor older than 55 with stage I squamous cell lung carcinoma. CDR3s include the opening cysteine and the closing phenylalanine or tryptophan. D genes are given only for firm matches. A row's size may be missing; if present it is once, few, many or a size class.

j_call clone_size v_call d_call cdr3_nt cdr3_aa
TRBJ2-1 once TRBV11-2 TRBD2 TGTGCCAGCAGCCAAGTTCCTACGGGAGGGCATGAGCAGTTCTTC CASSQVPTGGHEQFF
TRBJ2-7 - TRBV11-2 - TGTGCCAGCAGCTTAGACCCCGGGGGCTACGAGCAGTACTTC CASSLDPGGYEQYF
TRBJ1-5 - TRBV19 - TGTGCCAGTGGCCCGGACAGAGGGGGGGATCAGCCCCAGCATTTT CASGPDRGGDQPQHF
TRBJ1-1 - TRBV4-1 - TGCGCCAGCAGCCAGAGCTGGGGGGCTGGCACTGAAGCTTTCTTT CASSQSWGAGTEAFF
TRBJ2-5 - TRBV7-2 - TGTGCCAGCAGCCTGACAGGACTTGGAGAGACCCAGTACTTC CASSLTGLGETQYF
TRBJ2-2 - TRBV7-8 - TGTGCCAGCAGCAGCCACAGGGACACCGGGGAGCTGTTTTTT CASSSHRDTGELFF
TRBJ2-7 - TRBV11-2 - TGTGCCAGCAGCTTAGATTCAGAGGCCTACGAGCAGTACTTC CASSLDSEAYEQYF
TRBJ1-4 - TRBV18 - TGTGCCAGCTCACCCCGTTTTGTCTCAACTAATGAAAAACTGTTTTTT CASSPRFVSTNEKLFF
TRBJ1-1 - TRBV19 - TGTGCCAGTAGTATCCTGACGGGGTGGACTGAAGCTTTCTTT CASSILTGWTEAFF
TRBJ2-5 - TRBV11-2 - TGTGCCAGCAGCTTGCTCCCTCAGGGCCAAGAGACCCAGTACTTC CASSLLPQGQETQYF
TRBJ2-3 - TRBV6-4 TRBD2 TGTGCCAGCAGCCACGGGCGGGGGGGCACAGATACGCAGTATTTT CASSHGRGGTDTQYF
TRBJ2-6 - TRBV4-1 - TGCGCCAGCAGCCAAGTCCCGGGACTTAAAGCTGGGGCCAACGTCCTGACTTTC CASSQVPGLKAGANVLTF
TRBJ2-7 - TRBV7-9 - TGTGCCAGCAGCTTATCGCTCACGGGTCTGGAGCAGTACTTC CASSLSLTGLEQYF
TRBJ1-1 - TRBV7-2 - TGTGCCAGCAGGGGCCTAAGGTGGAACACTGAAGCTTTCTTT CASRGLRWNTEAFF
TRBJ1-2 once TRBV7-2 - TGTGCCAGCAGCTTAGGCGGGGACTATGGCTACACCTTC CASSLGGDYGYTF
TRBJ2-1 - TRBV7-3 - TGTGCCAGCAGCTCTAGTAGGGCGGGGGAGCAGTTCTTC CASSSSRAGEQFF
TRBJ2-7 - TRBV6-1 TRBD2 TGTGCCAGCAGTTCACTGGGACTAGCGCGTGGGGAGCAGTACTTC CASSSLGLARGEQYF
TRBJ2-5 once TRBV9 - TGTGCCAGCAGCGCCGCCCTGGGGGGGGCGAAGACCCAGTACTTC CASSAALGGAKTQYF
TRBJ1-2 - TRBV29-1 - TGCAGCGTCCGTCGGACGGAGGATAACTATGGCTACACCTTC CSVRRTEDNYGYTF
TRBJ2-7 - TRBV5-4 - TGTGCCAGCAGCTTGGACTTTTACGAGCAGTACTTC CASSLDFYEQYF
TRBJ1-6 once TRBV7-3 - TGTGCCAGCCAACAGGGAGGTAATTCACCCCTCCACTTT CASQQGGNSPLHF
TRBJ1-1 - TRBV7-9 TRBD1 TGTGCCACCGCAACAGGGGCGCCGAGTGAGGCTTTCTTT CATATGAPSEAFF
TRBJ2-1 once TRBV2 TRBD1 TGTGCCAGCAGTTCGACAGGGCCCTACAATGAGCAGTTCTTC CASSSTGPYNEQFF
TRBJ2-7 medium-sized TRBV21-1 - TGTGCCAGCAGCGAGGATTTGAAACTAGCGGGAGGCCCCGAGCAGTACTTC CASSEDLKLAGGPEQYF
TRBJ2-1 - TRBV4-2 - TGTGCCAGCAGCCAAGCCCTGGTCGGGCTAGCGAACGACAATGAGCAGTTCTTC CASSQALVGLANDNEQFF